This record covers a single T cell receptor (beta chain). No cognate antigen has been identified for it. The input lacks base qualities; no much larger clone sits a single base away. This record comes from a study of cytomegalovirus exposure and HLA in healthy donors (dated by TCRdb to 2016 to 2017). Some background on the complete study: A later analysis indicated that the 90 to 150 validation repertoires were generated on the platform also employed for the approximately 690 repertoires of the first cohort. The study aimed to test whether cataloging public T cell receptors could reveal signatures of past pathogen exposure. Besides the first cohort of 500 to 700 subjects, a separate validation cohort made up of over 95 different subjects was used. To predict cytomegalovirus infection status, the study combined high-throughput TCR immunosequencing, statistical association of individual TCRs with disease status, and machine learning.

Findings and caveats that apply to the study as a whole: A total of roughly 160 TCR beta chains were listed by the study as associated with cytomegalovirus. In vitro tests confirmed that a few of the cytomegalovirus-associated TCR beta chains recognize cytomegalovirus antigens. Cytomegalovirus status was reported to be diagnosed by the classifier with high specificity and sensitivity in both the original and validation cohorts. The authors suggested that the approach could potentially be extended to other disease states and immunological phenotypes. Subsequent analysis determined that TCRs grouped into clusters in the first cohort also showed a tendency toward co-occurrence across the roughly 110 validation repertoires, and roughly 95% of cluster scores exceeded 0. Most TCR sequences were observed very rarely across donors, whereas some public TCRs were present in many individuals. The validation cohort had no HLA typing available for a later analysis, so co-occurrence within that cohort was assessed over all 120 repertoires.

The library was prepared using the immunoSEQ multiplex PCR assay. The original methods were these. A statistical classification framework was built for diagnosing cytomegalovirus status from the catalog of TCR beta chain sequences. TCRdb stores this immuneACCESS table with in-frame sequences only. Part of the clones is absent; in the studies checked, under half of the shortfall reflects unresolved V genes, and no reason is known for the rest. Clonal size and the V and J genes are those of that table, whereas D and trimming came from the DNA. Within this sample are 95,000 to 150,000 clones, with about 94% of them counted one time only. Roughly 1.2% of the sample is in the top ten clones. Per the germline V gene, SNHLY is the CDR1 and FYNNEI is the CDR2. V is reduced by 6 bases and J by 0 bases, leaving a spacing of 13 bases between them. The CDR3 has 15 amino acids, counting the end cysteine and phenylalanine. The kept DNA is CDR3 alone, 45 bases in frame from the first base.

Separate from the roughly 650-subject first cohort, the validation cohort of 95 to 150 subjects was the group to which the donors belonged. Here the chain combines TRBV2 and TRBJ2-3; a tentative D match to TRBD2 spans 5 bases. The clonotype originates from a woman aged 18-29 years in good health and CMV-seronegative. Sequenced material: PBMCs. The DNA sequence reads TGTGCCAGCAGCGTCGAGGGCTTTAGCACAGATACGCAGTATTTT. Translated, it gives CASSVEGFSTDTQYF.